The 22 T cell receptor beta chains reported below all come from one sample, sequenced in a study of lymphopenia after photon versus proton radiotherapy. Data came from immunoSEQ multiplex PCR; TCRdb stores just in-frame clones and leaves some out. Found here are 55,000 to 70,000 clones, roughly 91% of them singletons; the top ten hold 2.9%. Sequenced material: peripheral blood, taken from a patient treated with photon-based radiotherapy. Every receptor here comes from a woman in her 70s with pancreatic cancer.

CDR3 amino acids: CASSIDQGGGTEAFF. The CDR3 nucleotides are TGTGCCAGTAGTATAGATCAAGGGGGCGGCACTGAAGCTTTCTTT. The chain joins TRBV19 to TRBJ1-1, with TRBD1 matching over 7 bases. Germline lookup yields CDR1 LNHDA and CDR2 SQIVND (reference sequence). The CDR3 spans 15 residues. V dropped 0 bases and J dropped 4; count of bases not matched to a gene: 5.

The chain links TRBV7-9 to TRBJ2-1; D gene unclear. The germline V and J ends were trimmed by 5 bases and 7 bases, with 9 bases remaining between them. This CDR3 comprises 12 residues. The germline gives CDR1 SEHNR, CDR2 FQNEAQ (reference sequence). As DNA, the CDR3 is TGTGCCAGCAGCCCAGAAGTGAATGAGCAGTTCTTC. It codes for CASSPEVNEQFF. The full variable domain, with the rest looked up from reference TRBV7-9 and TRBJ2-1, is DTGVSQNPRHKITKRGQNVTFRCDPISEHNRLYWYRQTLGQGPEFLTYFQNEAQLEKSRLLSDRFSAERPKGSFSTLEIQRTEQGDSAMYLCASSPEVNEQFFGPGTRLTVL.

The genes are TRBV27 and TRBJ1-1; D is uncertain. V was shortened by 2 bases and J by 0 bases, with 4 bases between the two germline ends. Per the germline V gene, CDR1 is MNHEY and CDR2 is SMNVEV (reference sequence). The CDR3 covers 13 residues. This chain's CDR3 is CASSLRMNTEAFF. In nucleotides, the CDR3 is TGTGCCAGCAGTTTACGGATGAACACTGAAGCTTTCTTT.

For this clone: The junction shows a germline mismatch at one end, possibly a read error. CDR3 sequence: CSVEAGTSGSHSLYNEQFF. In DNA, the CDR3 is TGCAGCGTCGAAGCCGGGACTAGCGGGAGCCACTCTCTTTACAATGAGCAGTTCTTC. The rearrangement joins TRBV29-1 to TRBJ2-1; TRBD2 matches at 14 bases. CDR1 SQVTM and CDR2 ANQGSEA come from the germline V gene. CDR3 size: 19 residues.

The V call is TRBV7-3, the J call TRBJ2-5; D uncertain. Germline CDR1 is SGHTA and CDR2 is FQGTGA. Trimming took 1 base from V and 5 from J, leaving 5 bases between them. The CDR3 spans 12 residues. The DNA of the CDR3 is TGTGCCAGCAGCTTAATCGGGGAGACCCAGTACTTC. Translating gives CASSLIGETQYF.

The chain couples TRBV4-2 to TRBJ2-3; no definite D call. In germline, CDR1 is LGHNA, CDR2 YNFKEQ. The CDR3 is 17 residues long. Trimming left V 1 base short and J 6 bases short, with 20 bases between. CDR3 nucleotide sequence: TGTGCCAGCAGCCAAGCAGGTCAAGGGAATAGGGTCGATACGCAGTATTTT. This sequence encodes CASSQAGQGNRVDTQYF.

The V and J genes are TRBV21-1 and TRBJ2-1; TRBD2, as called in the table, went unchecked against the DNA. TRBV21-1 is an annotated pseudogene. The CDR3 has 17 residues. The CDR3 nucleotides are TGTGCCAGCAGCAAAGTTCACCCGGCGGGAGGGTGGAATGAGCAGTTCTTC. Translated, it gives CASSKVHPAGGWNEQFF.

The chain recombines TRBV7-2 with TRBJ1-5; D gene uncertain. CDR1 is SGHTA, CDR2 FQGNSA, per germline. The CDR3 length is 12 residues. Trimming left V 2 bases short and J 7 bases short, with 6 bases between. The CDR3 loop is CASSLMGQPQHF. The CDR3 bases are TGTGCCAGCAGCTTAATGGGCCAGCCCCAGCATTTT.

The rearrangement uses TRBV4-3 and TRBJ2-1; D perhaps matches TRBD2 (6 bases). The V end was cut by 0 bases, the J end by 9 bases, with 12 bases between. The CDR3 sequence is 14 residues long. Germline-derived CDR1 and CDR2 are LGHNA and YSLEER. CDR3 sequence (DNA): TGCGCCAGCAGCCAAGATCGACTAGTCAGTGAGCAGTTCTTC. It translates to CASSQDRLVSEQFF.

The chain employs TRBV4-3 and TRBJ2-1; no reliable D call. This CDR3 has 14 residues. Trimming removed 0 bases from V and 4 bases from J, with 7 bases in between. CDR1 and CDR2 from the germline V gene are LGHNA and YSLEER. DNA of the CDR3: TGCGCCAGCAGCCAAGATCAGAGGTACAATGAGCAGTTCTTC. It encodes CASSQDQRYNEQFF.

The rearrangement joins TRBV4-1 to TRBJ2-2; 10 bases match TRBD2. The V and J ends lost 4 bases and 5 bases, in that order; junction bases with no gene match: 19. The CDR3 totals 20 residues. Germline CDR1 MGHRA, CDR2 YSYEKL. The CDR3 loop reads CASSPRAVRSGRARTGELFF. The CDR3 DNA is TGCGCCAGCAGCCCCCGAGCAGTAAGGAGCGGGAGGGCGCGGACCGGGGAGCTGTTTTTT.

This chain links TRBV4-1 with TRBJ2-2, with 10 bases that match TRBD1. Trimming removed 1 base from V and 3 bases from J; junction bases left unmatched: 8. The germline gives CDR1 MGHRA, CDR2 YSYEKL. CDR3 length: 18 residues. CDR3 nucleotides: TGCGCCAGCAGCCAAGTCAGCGGGACAGGGGCCTACACCGGGGAGCTGTTTTTT. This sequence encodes CASSQVSGTGAYTGELFF.

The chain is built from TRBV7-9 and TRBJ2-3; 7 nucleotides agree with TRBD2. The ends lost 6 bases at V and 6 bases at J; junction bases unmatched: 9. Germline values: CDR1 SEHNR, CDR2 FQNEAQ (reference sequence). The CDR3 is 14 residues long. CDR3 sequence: CASSRDYGLDTQYF. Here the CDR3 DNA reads TGTGCCAGCAGTCGGGACTATGGATTGGATACGCAGTATTTT.

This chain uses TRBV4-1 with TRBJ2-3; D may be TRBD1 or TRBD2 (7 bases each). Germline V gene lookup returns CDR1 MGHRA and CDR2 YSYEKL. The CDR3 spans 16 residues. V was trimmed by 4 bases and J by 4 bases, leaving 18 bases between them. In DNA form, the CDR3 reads TGCGCCAGCAGCCGCGAGGGGGCGGGAGTAGCAGATACGCAGTATTTT. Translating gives CASSREGAGVADTQYF.

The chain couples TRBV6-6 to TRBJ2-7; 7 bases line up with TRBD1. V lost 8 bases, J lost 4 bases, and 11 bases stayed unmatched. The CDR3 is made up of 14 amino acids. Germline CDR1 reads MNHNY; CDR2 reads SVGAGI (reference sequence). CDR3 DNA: TGTGCCAGCGGCCAGACAGGGCCCAGGTACGAGCAGTACTTC. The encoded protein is CASGQTGPRYEQYF.

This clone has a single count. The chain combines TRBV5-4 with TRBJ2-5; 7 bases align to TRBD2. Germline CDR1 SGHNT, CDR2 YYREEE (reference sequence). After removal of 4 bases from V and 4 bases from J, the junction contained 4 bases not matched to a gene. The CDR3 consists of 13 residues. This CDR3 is CASSPAGRETQYF. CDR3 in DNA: TGTGCCAGCAGCCCAGCGGGGAGAGAGACCCAGTACTTC.

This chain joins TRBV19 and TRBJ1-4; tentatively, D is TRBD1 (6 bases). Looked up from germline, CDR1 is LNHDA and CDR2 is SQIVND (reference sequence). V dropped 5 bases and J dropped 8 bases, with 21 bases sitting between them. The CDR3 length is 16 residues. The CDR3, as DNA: TGTGCCAGTAGTGGGAGCCGGGACATCGGACGCGAAAAACTGTTTTTT. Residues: CASSGSRDIGREKLFF.

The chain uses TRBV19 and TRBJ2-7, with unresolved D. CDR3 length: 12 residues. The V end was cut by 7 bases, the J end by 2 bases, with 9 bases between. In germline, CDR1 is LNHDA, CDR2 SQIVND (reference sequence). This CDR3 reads CASNSPTYEQYF. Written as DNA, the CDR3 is TGTGCCAGTAACAGCCCTACCTACGAGCAGTACTTC.

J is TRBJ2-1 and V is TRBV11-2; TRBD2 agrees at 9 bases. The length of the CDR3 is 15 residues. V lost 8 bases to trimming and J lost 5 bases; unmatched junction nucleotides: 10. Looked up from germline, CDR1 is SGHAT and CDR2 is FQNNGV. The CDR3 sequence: CASSIEGLAHNEQFF. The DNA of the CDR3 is TGTGCCAGCTCCATTGAGGGACTAGCCCACAATGAGCAGTTCTTC.

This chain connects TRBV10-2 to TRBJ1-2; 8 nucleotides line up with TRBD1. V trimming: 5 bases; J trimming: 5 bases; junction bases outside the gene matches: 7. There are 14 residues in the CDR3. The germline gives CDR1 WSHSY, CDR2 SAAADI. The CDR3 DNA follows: TGCGCCAGCAGTCAGGGACAGGCAAGATATGGCTACACCTTC. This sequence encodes CASSQGQARYGYTF.

CDR3 sequence (DNA): TGTGCCAGAAGCTTGGAAGTAGGGGGGAGCGAGCAGTACTTC. The encoded protein is CARSLEVGGSEQYF. The V call is TRBV5-3, the J call TRBJ2-7, with D perhaps given as TRBD1 or TRBD2 (6 bases each). TRBV5-3 is classed as an ORF, of uncertain function. V was trimmed by 0 bases and J by 6 bases, leaving 13 bases between them. CDR3 length: 14 residues.

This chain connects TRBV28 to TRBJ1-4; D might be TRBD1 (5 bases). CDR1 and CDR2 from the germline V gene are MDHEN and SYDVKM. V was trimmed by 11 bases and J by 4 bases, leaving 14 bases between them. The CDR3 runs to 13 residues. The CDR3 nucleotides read TGTGCCGGTGGGACCTCGGGTAATGAAAAACTGTTTTTT. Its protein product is CAGGTSGNEKLFF.